This T cell receptor beta chain was captured by sequencing in a study of blood T cell repertoires in COVID-19. Sequencing was performed with immunoSEQ multiplex PCR; in TCRdb, only in-frame clones are kept and a portion is missing. The profile shows 280,000 or so clones, around 88% of them singletons. The CDR3 has 16 residues. The V segment lost 4 bases and the J segment 7 bases; nucleotides outside the gene matches: 11. CDR1 SGHNT and CDR2 YYREEE come from the germline V gene (reference sequence). The chain links TRBV5-4 to TRBJ1-6; TRBD1 matches at 7 bases. The TCR originated in a woman aged 25-40 years who had recovered from COVID-19. The material sequenced was peripheral blood. CDR3 sequence: CASSPRGQEKNSPLHF. CDR3 bases: TGTGCCAGCAGCCCCCGCGGACAGGAGAAGAATTCACCCCTCCACTTT.